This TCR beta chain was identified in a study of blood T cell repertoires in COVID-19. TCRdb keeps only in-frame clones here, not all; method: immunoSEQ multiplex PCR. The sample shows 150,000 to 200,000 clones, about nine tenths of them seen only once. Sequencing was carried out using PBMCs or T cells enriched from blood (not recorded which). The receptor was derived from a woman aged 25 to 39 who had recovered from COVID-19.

This CDR3 is CASTTRTSGTHNEQFF. CDR3 DNA: TGTGCCAGTACTACCCGGACTAGCGGGACACACAATGAGCAGTTCTTC. The rearrangement uses TRBV19 and TRBJ2-1; 12 nucleotides agree with TRBD2. The germline gives CDR1 LNHDA, CDR2 SQIVND (reference sequence). With 7 bases clipped from V and 5 bases from J, the junction kept 9 bases outside the gene matches. The CDR3 loop spans 16 amino acids.